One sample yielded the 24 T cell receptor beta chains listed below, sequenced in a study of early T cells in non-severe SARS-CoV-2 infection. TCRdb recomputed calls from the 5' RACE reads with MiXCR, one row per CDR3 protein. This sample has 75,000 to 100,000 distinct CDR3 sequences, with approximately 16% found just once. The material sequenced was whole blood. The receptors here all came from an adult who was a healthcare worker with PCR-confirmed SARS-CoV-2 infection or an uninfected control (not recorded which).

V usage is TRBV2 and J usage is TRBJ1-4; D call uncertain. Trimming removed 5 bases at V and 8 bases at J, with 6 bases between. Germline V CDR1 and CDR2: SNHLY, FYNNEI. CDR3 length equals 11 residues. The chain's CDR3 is CASSREEKLFF. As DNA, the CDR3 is TGTGCCAGCAGTCGTGAGGAAAAACTGTTTTTT.

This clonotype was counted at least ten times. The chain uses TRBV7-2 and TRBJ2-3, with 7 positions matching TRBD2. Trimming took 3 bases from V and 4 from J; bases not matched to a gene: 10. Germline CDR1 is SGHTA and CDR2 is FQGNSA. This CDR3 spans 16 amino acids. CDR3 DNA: TGTGCCAGCAGCTTTGGATACGGGCGGGGGTCAGATACGCAGTATTTT. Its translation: CASSFGYGRGSDTQYF.

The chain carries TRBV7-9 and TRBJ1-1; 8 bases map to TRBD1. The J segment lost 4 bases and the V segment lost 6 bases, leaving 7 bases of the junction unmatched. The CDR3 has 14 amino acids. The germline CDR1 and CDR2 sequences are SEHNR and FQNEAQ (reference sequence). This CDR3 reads CASSPGTGGTEAFF. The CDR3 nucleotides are TGTGCCAGCAGTCCCGGGACAGGAGGCACTGAAGCTTTCTTT.

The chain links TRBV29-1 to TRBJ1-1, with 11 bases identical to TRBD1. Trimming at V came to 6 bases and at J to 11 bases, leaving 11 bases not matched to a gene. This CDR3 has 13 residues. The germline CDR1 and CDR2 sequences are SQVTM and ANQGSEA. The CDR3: CSVGQGARGPAFF. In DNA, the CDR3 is TGCAGCGTCGGACAGGGGGCGCGAGGTCCGGCTTTCTTT.

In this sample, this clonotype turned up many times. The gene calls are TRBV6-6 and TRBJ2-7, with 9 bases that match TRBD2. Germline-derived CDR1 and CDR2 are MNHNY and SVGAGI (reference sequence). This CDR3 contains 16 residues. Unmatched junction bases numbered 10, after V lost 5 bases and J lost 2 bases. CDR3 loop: CASSLGGTSNTYEQYF. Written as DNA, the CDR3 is TGTGCCAGCAGTCTCGGCGGGACTAGCAATACCTACGAGCAGTACTTC.

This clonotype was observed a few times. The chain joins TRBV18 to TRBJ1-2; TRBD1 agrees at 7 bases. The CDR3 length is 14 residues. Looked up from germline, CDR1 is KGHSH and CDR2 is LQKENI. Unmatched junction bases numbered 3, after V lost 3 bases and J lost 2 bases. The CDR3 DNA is TGTGCCAGCTCACCCGGACAGGCAAACTATGGCTACACCTTC. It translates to CASSPGQANYGYTF.

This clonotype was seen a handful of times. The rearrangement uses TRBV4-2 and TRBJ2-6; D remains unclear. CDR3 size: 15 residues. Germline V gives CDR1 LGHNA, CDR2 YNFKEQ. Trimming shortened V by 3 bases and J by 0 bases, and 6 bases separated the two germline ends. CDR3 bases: TGTGCCAGCAGCCAGGATTACTCTGGGGCCAACGTCCTGACTTTC. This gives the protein CASSQDYSGANVLTF.

DNA of the CDR3: TGCGCCAGCAGCCAAGCAAGGACTAGCTTTTACGAGCAGTACTTC. Protein: CASSQARTSFYEQYF. The chain joins TRBV4-3 to TRBJ2-7, with 8 bases aligning to TRBD2. J gave up 4 bases and V 1 base, and 6 bases lay outside the gene matches. The CDR3 length is 15 residues. Germline CDR1 reads LGHNA; CDR2 reads YSLEER.

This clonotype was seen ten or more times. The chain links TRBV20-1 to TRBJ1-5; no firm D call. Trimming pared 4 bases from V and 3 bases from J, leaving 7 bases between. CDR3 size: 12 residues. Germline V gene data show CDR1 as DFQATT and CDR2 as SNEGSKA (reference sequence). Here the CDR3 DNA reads TGCAGTGCTATAGACAACAATCAGCCCCAGCATTTT. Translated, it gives CSAIDNNQPQHF.

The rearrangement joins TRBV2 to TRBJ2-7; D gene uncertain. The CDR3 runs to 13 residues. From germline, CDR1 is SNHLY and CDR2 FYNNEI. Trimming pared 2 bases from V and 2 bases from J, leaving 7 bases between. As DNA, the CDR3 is TGTGCCAGCAGTGAAATAGGTACCTACGAGCAGTACTTC. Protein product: CASSEIGTYEQYF.

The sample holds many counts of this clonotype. CDR3 DNA: TGCGCCAGCAGCCAGGGGTCCGGGACAGGGACCGGCTACACCTTC. Protein: CASSQGSGTGTGYTF. This chain connects TRBV5-1 to TRBJ1-2; 9 bases match TRBD1. Germline CDR1 is SGHRS and CDR2 is YFSETQ. The CDR3 runs 15 residues. The junction had 12 bases not matched to a gene; V was cut back by 4 bases and J by 8 bases.

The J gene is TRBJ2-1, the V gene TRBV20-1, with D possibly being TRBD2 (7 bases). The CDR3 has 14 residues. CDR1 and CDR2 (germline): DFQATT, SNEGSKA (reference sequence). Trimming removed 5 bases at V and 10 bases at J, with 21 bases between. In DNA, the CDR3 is TGCAGTGCTTCCAGTGGCGGGGGCCCTAGGGAGCAGTTCTTC. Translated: CSASSGGGPREQFF.

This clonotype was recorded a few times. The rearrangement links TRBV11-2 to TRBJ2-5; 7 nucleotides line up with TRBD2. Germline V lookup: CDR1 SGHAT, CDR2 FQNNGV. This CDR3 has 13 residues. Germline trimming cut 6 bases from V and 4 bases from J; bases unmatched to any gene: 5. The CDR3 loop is CASSPGLRETQYF. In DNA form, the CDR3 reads TGTGCCAGCAGTCCGGGACTACGAGAGACCCAGTACTTC.

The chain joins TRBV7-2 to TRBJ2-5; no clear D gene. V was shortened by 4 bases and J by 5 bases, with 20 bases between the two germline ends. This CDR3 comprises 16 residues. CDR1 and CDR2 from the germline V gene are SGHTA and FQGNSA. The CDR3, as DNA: TGTGCCAGCAGCTCTAACCGGGCCCTCTTATGGGAGACCCAGTACTTC. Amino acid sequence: CASSSNRALLWETQYF.

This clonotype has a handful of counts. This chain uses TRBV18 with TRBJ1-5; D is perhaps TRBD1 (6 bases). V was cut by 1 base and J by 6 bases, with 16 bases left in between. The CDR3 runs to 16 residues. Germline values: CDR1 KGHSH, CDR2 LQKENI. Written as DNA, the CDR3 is TGTGCCAGCTCACCACTTAACAGGGATATGAGTCAGCCCCAGCATTTT. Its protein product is CASSPLNRDMSQPQHF.

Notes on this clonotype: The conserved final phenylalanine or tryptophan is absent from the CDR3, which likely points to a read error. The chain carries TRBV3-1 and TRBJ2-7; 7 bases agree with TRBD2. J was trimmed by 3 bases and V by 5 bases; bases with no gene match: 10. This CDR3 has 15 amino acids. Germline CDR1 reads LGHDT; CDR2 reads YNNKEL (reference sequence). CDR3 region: CASSKGLGVVYEQYL. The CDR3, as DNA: TGTGCCAGCAGCAAAGGACTAGGGGTCGTCTACGAGCAGTACCTC.

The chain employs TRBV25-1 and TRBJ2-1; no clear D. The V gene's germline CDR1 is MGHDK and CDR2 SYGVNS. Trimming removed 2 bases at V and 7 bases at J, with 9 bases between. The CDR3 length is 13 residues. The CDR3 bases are TGTGCCAGCAGTGAAGTAGGGTTAAATGAGCAGTTCTTC. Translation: CASSEVGLNEQFF.

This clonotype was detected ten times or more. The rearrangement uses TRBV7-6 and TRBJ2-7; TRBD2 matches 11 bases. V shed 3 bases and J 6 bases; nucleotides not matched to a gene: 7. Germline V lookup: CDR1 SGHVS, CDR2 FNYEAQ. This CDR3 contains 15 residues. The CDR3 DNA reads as TGTGCCAGCAGCTTGGGACTAGCGGCTATTGGCGAGCAGTACTTC. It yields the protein CASSLGLAAIGEQYF.

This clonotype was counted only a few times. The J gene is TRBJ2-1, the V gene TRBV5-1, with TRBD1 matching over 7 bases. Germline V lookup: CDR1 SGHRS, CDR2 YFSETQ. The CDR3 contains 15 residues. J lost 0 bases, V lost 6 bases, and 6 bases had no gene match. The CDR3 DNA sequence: TGCGCCAGCACTTCAGACAGGGTCTCCTACAATGAGCAGTTCTTC. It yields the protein CASTSDRVSYNEQFF.

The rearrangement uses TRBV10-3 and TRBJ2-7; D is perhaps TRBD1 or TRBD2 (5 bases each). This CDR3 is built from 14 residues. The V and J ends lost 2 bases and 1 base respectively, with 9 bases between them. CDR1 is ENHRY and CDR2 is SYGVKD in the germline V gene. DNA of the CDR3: TGTGCCATCAGTGAGAACGAGGGGTCCTACGAGCAGTACTTC. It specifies CAISENEGSYEQYF.

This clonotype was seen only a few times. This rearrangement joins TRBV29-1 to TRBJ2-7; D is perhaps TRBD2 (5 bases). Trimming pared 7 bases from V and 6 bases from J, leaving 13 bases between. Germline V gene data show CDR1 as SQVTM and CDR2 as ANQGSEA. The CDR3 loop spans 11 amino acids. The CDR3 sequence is CSAGTSGEQYF. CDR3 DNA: TGCAGCGCGGGAACTTCGGGCGAGCAGTACTTC.

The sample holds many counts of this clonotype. In DNA, the CDR3 is TGTGCCAGCAGTTCCGGACAGTCAAGTAATGAAAAACTGTTTTTT. This sequence encodes CASSSGQSSNEKLFF. The chain recombines TRBV12-3 or TRBV12-4 with TRBJ1-4; tentatively, D is TRBD1 (6 bases). This CDR3 contains 15 residues. Trimming stripped 4 bases from V and 4 bases from J, with 13 bases between.

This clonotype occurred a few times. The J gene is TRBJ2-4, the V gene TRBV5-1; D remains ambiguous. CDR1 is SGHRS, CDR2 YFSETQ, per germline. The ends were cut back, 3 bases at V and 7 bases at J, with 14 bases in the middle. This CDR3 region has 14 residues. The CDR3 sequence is CASSSGIQRNIQYF. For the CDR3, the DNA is TGCGCCAGCAGCTCTGGGATCCAAAGGAACATTCAGTACTTC.

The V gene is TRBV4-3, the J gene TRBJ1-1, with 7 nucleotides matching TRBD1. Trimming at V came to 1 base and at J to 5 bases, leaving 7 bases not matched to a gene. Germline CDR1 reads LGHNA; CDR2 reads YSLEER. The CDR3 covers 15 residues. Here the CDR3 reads CASSQGAGGGTEAFF. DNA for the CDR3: TGCGCCAGCAGCCAAGGCGCAGGGGGGGGGACTGAAGCTTTCTTT.